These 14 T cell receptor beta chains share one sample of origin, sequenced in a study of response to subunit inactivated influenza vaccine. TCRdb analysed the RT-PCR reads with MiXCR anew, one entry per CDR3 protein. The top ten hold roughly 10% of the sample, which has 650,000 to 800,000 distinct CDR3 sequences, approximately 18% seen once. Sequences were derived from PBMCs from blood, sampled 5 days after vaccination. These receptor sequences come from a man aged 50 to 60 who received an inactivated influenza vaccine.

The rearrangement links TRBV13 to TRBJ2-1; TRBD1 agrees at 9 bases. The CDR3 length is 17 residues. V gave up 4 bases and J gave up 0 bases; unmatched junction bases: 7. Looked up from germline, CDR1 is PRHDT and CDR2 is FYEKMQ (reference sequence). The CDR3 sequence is CASSSRQGVSSYNEQFF. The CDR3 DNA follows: TGTGCCAGCAGCTCCAGACAGGGGGTTAGCTCCTACAATGAGCAGTTCTTC.

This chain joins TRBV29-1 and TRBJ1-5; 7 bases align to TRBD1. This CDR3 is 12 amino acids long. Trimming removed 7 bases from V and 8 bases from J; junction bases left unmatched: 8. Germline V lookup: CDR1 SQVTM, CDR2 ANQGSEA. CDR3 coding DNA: TGCAGCGCCAGACAGGGCGGGGAGCCCCAGCATTTT. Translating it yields CSARQGGEPQHF.

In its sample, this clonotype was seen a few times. The chain's CDR3 is CSANRRSNTGELFF. The CDR3 region has the DNA TGCAGTGCAAACAGGCGATCGAACACCGGGGAGCTGTTTTTT. The gene calls are TRBV20-1 and TRBJ2-2, with a tentative D call TRBD1 (5 bases). From germline, CDR1 is DFQATT and CDR2 SNEGSKA (reference sequence). This CDR3 spans 14 amino acids. The V and J ends lost 6 bases and 0 bases respectively, with 11 bases between them.

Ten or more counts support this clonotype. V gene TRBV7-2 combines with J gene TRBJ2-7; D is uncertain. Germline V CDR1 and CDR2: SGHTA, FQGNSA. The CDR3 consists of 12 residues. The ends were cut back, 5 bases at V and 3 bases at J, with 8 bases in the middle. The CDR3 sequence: CASSQTNYEQYF. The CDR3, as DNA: TGTGCCAGCAGCCAAACTAACTACGAGCAGTACTTC.

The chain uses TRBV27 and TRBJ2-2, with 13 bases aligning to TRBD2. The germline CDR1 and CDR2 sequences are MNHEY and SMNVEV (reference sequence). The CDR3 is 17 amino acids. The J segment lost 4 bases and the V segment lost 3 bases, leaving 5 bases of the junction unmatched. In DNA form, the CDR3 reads TGTGCCAGCAGTTTCCTGACTAGCGGGGGGTCCACCGGGGAGCTGTTTTTT. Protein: CASSFLTSGGSTGELFF.

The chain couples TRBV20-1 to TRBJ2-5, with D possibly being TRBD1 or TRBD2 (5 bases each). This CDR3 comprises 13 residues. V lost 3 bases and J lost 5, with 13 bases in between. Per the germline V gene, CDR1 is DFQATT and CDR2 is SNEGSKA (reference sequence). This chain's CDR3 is CSASSAGSETQYF. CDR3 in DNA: TGCAGTGCTAGTAGCGCAGGGAGTGAGACCCAGTACTTC.

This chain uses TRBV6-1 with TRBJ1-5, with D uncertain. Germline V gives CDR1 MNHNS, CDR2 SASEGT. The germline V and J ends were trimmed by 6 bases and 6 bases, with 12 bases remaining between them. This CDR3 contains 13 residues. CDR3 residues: CASSASWGQPQHF. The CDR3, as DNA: TGTGCCAGCAGCGCTTCATGGGGTCAGCCCCAGCATTTT.

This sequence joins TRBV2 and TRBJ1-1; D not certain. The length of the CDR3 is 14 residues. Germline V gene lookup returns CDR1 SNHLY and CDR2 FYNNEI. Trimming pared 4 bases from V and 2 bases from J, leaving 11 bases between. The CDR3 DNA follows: TGTGCCAGCAGTGCCTCGACTGTTAACACTGAAGCTTTCTTT. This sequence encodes CASSASTVNTEAFF.

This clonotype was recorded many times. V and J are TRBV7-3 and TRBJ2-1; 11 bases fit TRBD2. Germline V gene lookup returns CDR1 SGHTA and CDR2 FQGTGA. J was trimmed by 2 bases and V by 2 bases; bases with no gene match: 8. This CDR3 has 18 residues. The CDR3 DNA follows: TGTGCCAGCAGCTTAGGCCCACTAGCGGGAGCGCCCTACAATGAGCAGTTCTTC. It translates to CASSLGPLAGAPYNEQFF.

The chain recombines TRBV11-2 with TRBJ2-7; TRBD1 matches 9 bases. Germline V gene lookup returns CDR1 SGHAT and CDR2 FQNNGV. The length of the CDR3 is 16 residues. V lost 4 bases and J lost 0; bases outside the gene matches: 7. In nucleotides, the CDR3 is TGTGCCAGCAGCTCTTACAGGGGGCGAAGCTCCTACGAGCAGTACTTC. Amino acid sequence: CASSSYRGRSSYEQYF. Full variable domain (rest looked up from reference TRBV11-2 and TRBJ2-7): EAGVAQSPRYKIIEKRQSVAFWCNPISGHATLYWYQQILGQGPKLLIQFQNNGVVDDSQLPKDRFSAERLKGVDSTLKIQPAKLEDSAVYLCASSSYRGRSSYEQYFGPGTRLTVT.

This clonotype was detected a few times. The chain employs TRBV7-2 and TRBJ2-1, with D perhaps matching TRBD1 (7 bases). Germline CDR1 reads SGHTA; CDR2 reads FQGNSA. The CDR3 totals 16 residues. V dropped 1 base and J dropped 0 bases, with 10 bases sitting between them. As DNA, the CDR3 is TGTGCCAGCAGCTTAGGCGGGACAGTCTCCTACAATGAGCAGTTCTTC. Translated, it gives CASSLGGTVSYNEQFF. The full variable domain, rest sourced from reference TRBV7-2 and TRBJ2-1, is GAGVSQSPSNKVTEKGKDVELRCDPISGHTALYWYRQSLGQGLEFLIYFQGNSAPDKSGLPSDRFSAERTGGSVSTLTIQRTQQEDSAVYLCASSLGGTVSYNEQFFGPGTRLTVL.

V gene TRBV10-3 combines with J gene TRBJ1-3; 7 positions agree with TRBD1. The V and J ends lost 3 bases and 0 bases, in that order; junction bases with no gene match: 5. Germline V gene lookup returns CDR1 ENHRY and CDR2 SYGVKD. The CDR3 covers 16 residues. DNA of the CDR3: TGTGCCATCAGTGACGGAGACAGGGTCTCTGGAAACACCATATATTTT. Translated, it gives CAISDGDRVSGNTIYF.

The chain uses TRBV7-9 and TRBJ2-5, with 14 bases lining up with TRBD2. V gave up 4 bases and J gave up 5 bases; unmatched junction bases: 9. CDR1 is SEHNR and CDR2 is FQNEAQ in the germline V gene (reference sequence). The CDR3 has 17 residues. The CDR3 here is CASSSGLAGVREETQYF. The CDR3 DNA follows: TGTGCCAGCAGCTCGGGACTAGCGGGAGTCCGAGAGGAGACCCAGTACTTC.

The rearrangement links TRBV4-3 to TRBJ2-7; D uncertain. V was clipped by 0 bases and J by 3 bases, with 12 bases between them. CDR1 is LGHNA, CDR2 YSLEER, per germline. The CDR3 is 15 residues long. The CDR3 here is CASSQEWVGYYEQYF. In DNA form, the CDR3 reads TGCGCCAGCAGCCAAGAATGGGTAGGGTACTACGAGCAGTACTTC.